This T cell receptor (beta chain) was documented in a study of T-cell memory formation after mild COVID-19. Study in general: TCR clustering was largely donor specific. Study-wide findings and caveats: Prior to infection, memory already included some responding clones, suggesting cross-reactive memory joined.

This CDR3 comprises 16 residues. Germline CDR1 reads SGHTA; CDR2 reads FQGNSA. With V trimmed by 1 base and J by 4 bases, 9 bases remained unmatched. Using its own MiXCR run on the 5' RACE reads, TCRdb lists one record per CDR3 protein. The sample contains approximately 480,000 distinct CDR3 sequences, 15% to 20% of which appear only once. This clonotype has just a few counts. Antigen: not known. The clonotype comes from an adult woman who had mild COVID-19 (a few samples of this study predate the infection). Cell type and time point are not known. Sequenced: PBMCs or a T cell subset sorted from them (not recorded which). V usage is TRBV7-2 and J usage is TRBJ2-5; the match to TRBD2 covers 7 bases. The DNA for the CDR3 is TGTGCCAGCAGCTTAGAAGCCGGGAGGAGGGGAGAGACCCAGTACTTC. It yields the protein CASSLEAGRRGETQYF.